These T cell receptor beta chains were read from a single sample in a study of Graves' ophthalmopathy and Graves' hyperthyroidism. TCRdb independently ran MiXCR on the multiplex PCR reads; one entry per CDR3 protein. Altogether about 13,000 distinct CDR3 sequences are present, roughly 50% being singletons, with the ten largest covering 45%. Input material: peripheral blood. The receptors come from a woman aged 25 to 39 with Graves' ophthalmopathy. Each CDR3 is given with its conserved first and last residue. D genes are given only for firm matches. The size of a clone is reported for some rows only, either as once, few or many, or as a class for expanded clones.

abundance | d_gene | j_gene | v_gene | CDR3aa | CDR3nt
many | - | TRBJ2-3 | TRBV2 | CASSERDPQSDTQYF | TGTGCCAGCAGTGAAAGGGATCCTCAGTCGGATACGCAGTATTTT
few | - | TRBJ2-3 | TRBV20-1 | CSARLADSTDTQYF | TGCAGTGCTAGACTAGCAGATAGCACAGATACGCAGTATTTT
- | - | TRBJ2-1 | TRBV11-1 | CASSLKLLGSYNEQFF | TGTGCCAGCAGCTTAAAACTGCTAGGCTCCTACAATGAGCAGTTCTTC
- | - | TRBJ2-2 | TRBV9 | CASSVEALGGTGELFF | TGTGCCAGCAGCGTTGAGGCCCTTGGGGGAACCGGGGAGCTGTTTTTT
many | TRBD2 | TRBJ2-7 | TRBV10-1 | CASSVGTSGYEQYF | TGCGCCAGCAGTGTTGGGACTAGCGGCTACGAGCAGTACTTC
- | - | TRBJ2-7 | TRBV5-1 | CASSLGLWGADTYEQYF | TGCGCCAGCAGCTTGGGATTATGGGGGGCAGACACCTACGAGCAGTACTTC
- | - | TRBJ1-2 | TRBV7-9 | CASSLEGHGYTF | TGTGCCAGCAGCTTAGAGGGGCATGGCTACACCTTC
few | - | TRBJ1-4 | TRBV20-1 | CSATTASTTNEKLFF | TGCAGTGCTACCACCGCTTCAACAACTAATGAAAAACTGTTTTTT
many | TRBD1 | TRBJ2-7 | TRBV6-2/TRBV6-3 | CASTGQGPYEQYF | TGTGCCAGCACGGGACAGGGACCCTACGAGCAGTACTTC
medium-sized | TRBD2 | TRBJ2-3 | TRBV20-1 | CSARSGTSGTDTQYF | TGCAGTGCTAGAAGCGGGACTAGCGGCACAGATACGCAGTATTTT
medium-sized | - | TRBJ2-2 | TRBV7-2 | CASSRLSGTKSPGELFF | TGTGCCAGCAGCCGCCTCTCCGGGACAAAATCACCCGGGGAGCTGTTTTTT
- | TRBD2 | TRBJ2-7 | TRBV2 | CASYYLAGNPYEQYF | TGTGCCAGCTACTATCTAGCGGGGAACCCCTACGAGCAGTACTTC
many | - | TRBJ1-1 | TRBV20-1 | CSARVESEAFF | TGCAGTGCTAGAGTGGAATCTGAAGCTTTCTTT
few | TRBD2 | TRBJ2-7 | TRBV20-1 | CSAGTSEYEQYF | TGCAGTGCCGGGACTAGCGAGTACGAGCAGTACTTC
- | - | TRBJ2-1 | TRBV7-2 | CASSPGKEQFF | TGTGCCAGCAGTCCAGGGAAGGAGCAGTTCTTC
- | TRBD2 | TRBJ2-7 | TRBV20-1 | CSAKMTSGSSYEQYF | TGCAGTGCCAAAATGACTAGCGGGAGCTCCTACGAGCAGTACTTC
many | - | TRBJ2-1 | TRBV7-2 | CASSSGPNNEQFF | TGTGCCAGCAGCTCGGGACCAAACAATGAGCAGTTCTTC
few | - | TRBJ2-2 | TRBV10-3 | CAISEVMGPNTGELFF | TGTGCCATCAGTGAGGTTATGGGGCCGAACACCGGGGAGCTGTTTTTT
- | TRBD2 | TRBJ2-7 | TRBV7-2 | CASSPTSGRWGRRTYEQYF | TGTGCCAGCAGCCCGACTAGCGGGAGGTGGGGGCGCCGCACCTACGAGCAGTACTTC
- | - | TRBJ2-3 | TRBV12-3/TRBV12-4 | CASSLMEDTDTQYF | TGTGCCAGCAGTTTGATGGAAGACACAGATACGCAGTATTTT
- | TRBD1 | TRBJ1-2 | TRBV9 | CASSVLTGANYGYTF | TGTGCCAGCAGCGTACTTACAGGGGCTAACTATGGCTACACCTTC
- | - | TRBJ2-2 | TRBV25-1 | CASNICGPSTGELFF | TGTGCCAGCAATATATGTGGGCCGAGTACCGGGGAGCTGTTTTTT
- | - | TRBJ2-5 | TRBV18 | CASSRQETQYF | TGTGCCAGCTCACGACAAGAGACCCAGTACTTC
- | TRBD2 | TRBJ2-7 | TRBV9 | CASSVVAGELYEQNF | TGTGCCAGTAGCGTAGTGGCGGGAGAACTGTACGAGCAGAACTTC